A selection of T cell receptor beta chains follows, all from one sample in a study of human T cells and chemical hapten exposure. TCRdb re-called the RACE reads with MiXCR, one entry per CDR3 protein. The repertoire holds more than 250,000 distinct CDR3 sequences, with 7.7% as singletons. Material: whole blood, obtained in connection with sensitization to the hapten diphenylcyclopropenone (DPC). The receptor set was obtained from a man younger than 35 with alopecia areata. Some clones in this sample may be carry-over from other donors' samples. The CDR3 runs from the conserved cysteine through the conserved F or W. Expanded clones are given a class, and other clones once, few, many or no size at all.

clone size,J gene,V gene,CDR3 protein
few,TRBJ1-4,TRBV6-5,CASSYSWGQNEKLFF
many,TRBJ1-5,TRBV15,CATSVGNNPQHF
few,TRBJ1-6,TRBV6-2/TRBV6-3,CASSNYRVWNSPLHF
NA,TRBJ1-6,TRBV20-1,CSAREDRGNSPLHF
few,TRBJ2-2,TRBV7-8,CASSLGDRGELFF
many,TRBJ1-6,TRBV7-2,CASSLVAGSSYNSPLHF
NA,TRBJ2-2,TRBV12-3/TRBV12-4,CASSLARAMDAGELFF
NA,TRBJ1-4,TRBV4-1,CASSQPGVPTNEKLFF
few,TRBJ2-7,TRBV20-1,CSAMEGDTYEQYF
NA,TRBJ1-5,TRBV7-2,CASTSQGYYQPQHF
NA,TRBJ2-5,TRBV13,CASSTPDRAEEETQYF
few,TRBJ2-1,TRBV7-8,CASSPQTGSSYNEQFF
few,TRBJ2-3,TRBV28,CASSLISETQYF
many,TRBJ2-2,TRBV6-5,CASSTRDRANTGELFF
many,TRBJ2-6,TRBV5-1,CASIMDRGSGANVLTF
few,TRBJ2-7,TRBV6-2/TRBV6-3,CASSYFGQASYEQYF